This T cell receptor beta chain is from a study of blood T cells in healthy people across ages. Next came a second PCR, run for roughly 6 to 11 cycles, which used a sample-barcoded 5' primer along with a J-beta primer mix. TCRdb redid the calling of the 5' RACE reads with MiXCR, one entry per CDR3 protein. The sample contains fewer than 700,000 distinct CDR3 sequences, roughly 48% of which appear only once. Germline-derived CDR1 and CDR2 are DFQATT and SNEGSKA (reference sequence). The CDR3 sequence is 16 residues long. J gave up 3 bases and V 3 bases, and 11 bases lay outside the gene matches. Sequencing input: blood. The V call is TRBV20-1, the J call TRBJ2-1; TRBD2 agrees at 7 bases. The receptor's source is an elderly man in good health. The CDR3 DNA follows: TGCAGTGCTAGTAAGGCCTCCCTAGCGGACTACAATGAGCAGTTCTTC. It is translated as CSASKASLADYNEQFF.